Included here is one TCR beta chain sequence, with context. Germline CDR1 reads SGHRS; CDR2 reads YFSETQ. This CDR3 has 17 amino acids. After removal of 2 bases from V and 6 bases from J, the junction contained 10 bases not matched to a gene. These data come from a study of control samples from healthy donors and cancer patients. The method was immunoSEQ multiplex PCR; TCRdb's version includes in-frame clones alone and lacks a portion of them. The sample yields more than 45,000 clones, over 90% seen once. The source is a woman aged 50 to 65 with head and neck cancer. The chain employs TRBV5-1 and TRBJ2-2, with 10 bases that match TRBD1. Sequencing input: PBMCs. In nucleotides, the CDR3 is TGCGCCAGCAGCTTCCATGGGACAGGGGAGTATGCCGGGGAGCTGTTTTTT. This gives the protein CASSFHGTGEYAGELFF.